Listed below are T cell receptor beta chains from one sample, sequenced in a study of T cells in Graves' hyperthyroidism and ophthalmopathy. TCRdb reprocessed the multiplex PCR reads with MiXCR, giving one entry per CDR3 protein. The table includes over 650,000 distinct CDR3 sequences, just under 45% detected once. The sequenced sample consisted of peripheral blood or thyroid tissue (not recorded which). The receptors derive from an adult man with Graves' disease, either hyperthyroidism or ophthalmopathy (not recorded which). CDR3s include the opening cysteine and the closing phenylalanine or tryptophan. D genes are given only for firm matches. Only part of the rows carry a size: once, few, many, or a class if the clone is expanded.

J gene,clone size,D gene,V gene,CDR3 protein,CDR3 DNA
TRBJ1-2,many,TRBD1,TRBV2,CASRGPLTGGSYGYTF,TGTGCCAGCAGGGGACCCCTGACAGGGGGCAGCTATGGCTACACCTTC
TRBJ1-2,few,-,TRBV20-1,CSTGGGLGYGYTF,TGCAGTACGGGCGGAGGGCTCGGCTATGGCTACACCTTC
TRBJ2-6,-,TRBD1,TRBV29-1,CSVRTGAGANVLTF,TGCAGCGTTCGGACAGGGGCTGGGGCCAACGTCCTGACTTTC
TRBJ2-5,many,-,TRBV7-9,CASGGTVYQETQYF,TGTGCCAGCGGAGGGACAGTGTACCAAGAGACCCAGTACTTC
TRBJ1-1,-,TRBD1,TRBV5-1,CASSLRTGQGNTEAFF,TGCGCCAGCAGCCTGAGGACGGGACAGGGGAACACTGAAGCTTTCTTT
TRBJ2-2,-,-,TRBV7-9,CASSLAPPYRNTGELFF,TGTGCCAGCAGCTTAGCCCCCCCCTACCGGAACACCGGGGAGCTGTTTTTT
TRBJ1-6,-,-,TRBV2,CASSGDRPGDSPLHF,TGTGCCAGCAGTGGTGACAGGCCGGGAGATTCACCCCTCCACTTT
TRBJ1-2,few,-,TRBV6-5,CASSEAGKYGYTF,TGTGCCAGCAGTGAGGCAGGGAAATATGGCTACACCTTC
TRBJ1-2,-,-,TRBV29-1,CSVEEGQRGYTF,TGCAGCGTTGAAGAAGGACAGCGAGGCTACACCTTC
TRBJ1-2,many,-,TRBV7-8,CASSLSPLYGYTF,TGTGCCAGCAGCTTATCACCCCTCTATGGCTACACCTTC
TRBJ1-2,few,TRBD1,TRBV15,CARDRDYGYTF,TGTGCTAGAGACAGGGACTATGGCTACACCTTC
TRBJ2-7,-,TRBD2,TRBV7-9,CASSLDLISGRLEQYF,TGTGCCAGCAGCTTAGATCTTATTAGCGGGAGACTCGAGCAGTACTTC
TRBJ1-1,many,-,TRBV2,CASSGDQTAEAFF,TGTGCCAGCAGTGGCGACCAGACGGCTGAAGCTTTCTTT
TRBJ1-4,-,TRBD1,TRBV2,CASSLRDRGYKLFF,TGTGCCAGCAGTCTCCGGGACAGGGGGTATAAACTGTTTTTT
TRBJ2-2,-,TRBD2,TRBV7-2,CASSRAGANTGELFF,TGTGCCAGCAGCCGAGCGGGGGCGAACACCGGGGAGCTGTTTTTT